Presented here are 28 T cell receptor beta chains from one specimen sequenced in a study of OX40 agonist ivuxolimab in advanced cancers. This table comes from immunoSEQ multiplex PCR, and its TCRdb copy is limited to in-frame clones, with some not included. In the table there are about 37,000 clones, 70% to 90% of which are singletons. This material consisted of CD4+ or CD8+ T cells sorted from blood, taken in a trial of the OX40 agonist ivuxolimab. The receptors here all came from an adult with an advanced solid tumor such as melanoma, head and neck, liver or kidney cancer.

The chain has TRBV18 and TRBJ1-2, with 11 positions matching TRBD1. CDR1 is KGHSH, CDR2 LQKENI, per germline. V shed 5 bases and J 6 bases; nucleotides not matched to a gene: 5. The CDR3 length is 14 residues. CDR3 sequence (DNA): TGTGCCAGCTCATCGCGGGACAGGGGGAATGGCTACACCTTC. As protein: CASSSRDRGNGYTF.

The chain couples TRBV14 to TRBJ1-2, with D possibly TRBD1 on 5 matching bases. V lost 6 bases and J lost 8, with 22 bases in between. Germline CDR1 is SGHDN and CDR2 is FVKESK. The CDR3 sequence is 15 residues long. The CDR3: CASRAHGALGAGYTF. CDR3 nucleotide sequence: TGTGCCAGCAGGGCTCACGGGGCGCTCGGGGCCGGCTACACCTTC.

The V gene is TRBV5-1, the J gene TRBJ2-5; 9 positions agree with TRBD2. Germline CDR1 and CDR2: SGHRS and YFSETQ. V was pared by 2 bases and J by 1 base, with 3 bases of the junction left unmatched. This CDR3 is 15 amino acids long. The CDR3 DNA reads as TGCGCCAGCAGCTTCCTAGCGGGGAGCCAAGAGACCCAGTACTTC. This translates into CASSFLAGSQETQYF.

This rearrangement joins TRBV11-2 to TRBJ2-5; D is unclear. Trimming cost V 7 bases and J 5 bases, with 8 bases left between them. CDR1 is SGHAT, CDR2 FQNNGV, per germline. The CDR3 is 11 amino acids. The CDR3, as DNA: TGTGCCAGCACCTTTGGGGAGACCCAGTACTTC. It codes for CASTFGETQYF.

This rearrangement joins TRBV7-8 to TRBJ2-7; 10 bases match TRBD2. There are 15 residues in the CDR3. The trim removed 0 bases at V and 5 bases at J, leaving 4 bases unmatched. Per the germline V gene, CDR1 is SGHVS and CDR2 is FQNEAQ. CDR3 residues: CASSLALAGADEQYF. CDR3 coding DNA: TGTGCCAGCAGCTTAGCTCTAGCGGGAGCGGACGAGCAGTACTTC.

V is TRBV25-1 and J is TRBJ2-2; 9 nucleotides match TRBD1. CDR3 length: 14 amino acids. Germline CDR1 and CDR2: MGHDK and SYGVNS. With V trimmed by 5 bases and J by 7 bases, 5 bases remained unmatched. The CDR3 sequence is CASSFRQGGGELFF. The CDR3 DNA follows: TGTGCCAGCAGTTTCCGACAGGGGGGCGGGGAGCTGTTTTTT.

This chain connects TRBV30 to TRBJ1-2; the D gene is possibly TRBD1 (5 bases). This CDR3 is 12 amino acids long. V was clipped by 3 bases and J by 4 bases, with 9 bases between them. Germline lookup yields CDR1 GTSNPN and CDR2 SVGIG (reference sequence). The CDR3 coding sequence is TGTGCCTGGAGAGGGGCCGGCTATGGCTACACCTTC. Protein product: CAWRGAGYGYTF.

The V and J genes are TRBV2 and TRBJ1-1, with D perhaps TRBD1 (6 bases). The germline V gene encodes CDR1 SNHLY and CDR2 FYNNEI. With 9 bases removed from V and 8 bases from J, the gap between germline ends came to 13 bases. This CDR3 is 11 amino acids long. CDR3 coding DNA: TGTGCCAGTCGGCAGGGGATAGAAGCTTTCTTT. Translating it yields CASRQGIEAFF.

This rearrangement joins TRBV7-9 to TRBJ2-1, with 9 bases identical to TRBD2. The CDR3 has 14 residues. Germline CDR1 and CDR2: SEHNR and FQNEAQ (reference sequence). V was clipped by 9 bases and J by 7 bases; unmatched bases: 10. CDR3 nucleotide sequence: TGTGCCAGTCCGGGGCTAGCGGGAAGTAATGAGCAGTTCTTC. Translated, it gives CASPGLAGSNEQFF.

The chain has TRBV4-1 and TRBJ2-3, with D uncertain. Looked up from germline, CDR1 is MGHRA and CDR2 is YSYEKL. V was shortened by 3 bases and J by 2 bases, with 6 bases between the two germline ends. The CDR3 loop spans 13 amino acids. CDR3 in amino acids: CASSQRNTDTQYF. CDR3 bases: TGCGCCAGCAGCCAGCGGAACACAGATACGCAGTATTTT.

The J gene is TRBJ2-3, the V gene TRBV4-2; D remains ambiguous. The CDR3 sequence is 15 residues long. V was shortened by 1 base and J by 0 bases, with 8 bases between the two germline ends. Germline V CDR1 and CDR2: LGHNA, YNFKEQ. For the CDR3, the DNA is TGTGCCAGCAGCCAAGCGATAGCCAGCACAGATACGCAGTATTTT. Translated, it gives CASSQAIASTDTQYF.

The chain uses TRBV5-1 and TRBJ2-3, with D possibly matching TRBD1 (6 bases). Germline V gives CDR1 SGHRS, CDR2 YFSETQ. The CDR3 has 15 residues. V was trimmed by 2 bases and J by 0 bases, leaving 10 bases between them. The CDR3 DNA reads TGCGCCAGCAGCTTTCGGACAGCTAGCACAGATACGCAGTATTTT. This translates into CASSFRTASTDTQYF.

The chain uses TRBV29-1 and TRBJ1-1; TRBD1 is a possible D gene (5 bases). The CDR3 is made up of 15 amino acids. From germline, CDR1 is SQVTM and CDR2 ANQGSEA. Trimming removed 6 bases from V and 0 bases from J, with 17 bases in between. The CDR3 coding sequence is TGCAGCGTGAGGTCTGGGCAGGGAGTGAACACTGAAGCTTTCTTT. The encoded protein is CSVRSGQGVNTEAFF.

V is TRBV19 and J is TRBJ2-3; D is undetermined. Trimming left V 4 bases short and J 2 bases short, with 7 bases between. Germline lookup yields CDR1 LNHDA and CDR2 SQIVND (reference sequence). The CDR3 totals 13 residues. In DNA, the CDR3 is TGTGCCAGTAGTACGGGCAACACAGATACGCAGTATTTT. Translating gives CASSTGNTDTQYF.

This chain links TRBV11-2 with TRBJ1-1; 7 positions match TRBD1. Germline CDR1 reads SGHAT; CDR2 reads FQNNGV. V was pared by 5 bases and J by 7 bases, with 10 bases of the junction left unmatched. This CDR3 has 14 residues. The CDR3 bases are TGTGCCAGCAGCGGGGAGGGGTGGACAGGTGAAGCTTTCTTT. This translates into CASSGEGWTGEAFF.

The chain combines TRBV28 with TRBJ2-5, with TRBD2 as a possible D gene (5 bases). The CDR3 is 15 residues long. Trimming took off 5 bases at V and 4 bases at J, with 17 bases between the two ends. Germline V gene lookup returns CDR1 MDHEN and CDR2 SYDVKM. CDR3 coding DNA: TGTGCCAGCAGTCTTTCGGGTGTAGGGAGAGAGACCCAGTACTTC. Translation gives CASSLSGVGRETQYF. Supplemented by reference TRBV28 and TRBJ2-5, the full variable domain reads DVKVTQSSRYLVKRTGEKVFLECVQDMDHENMFWYRQDPGLGLRLIYFSYDVKMKEKGDIPEGYSVSREKKERFSLILESASTNQTSMYLCASSLSGVGRETQYFGPGTRLLVL.

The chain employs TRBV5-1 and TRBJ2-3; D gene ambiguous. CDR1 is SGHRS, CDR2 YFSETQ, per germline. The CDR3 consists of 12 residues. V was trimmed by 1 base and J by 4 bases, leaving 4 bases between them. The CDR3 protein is CASSLRADTQYF. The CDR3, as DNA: TGCGCCAGCAGCTTGCGGGCAGATACGCAGTATTTT.

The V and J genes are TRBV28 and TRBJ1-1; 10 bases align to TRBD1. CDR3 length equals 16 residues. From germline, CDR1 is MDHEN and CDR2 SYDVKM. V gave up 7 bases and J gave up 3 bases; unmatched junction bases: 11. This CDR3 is CASTSGTGVKDTEAFF. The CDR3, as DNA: TGTGCCAGCACCTCCGGGACAGGGGTGAAAGACACTGAAGCTTTCTTT.

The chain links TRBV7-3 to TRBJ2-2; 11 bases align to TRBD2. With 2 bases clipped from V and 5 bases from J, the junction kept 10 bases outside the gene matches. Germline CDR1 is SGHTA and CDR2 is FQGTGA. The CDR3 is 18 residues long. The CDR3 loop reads CASSLGLAGLAQTGELFF. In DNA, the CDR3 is TGTGCCAGCAGCTTAGGACTAGCGGGTCTCGCTCAGACCGGGGAGCTGTTTTTT.

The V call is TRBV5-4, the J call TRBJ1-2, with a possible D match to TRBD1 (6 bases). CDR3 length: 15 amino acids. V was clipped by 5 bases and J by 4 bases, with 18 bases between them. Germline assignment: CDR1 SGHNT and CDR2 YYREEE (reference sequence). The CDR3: CASRERGGATYGYTF. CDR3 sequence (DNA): TGTGCCAGCAGAGAAAGAGGGGGGGCTACCTATGGCTACACCTTC.

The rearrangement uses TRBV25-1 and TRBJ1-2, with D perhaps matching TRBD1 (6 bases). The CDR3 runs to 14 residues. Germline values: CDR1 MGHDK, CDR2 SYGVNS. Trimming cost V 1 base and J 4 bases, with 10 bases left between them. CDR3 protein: CASSESGGTYGYTF. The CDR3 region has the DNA TGTGCCAGCAGTGAATCGGGGGGCACCTATGGCTACACCTTC.

Written as DNA, the CDR3 is TGTGCCAGCAGCTTGTTCGGGTTCGGGAAAAAACTGTTTTTT. Translation gives CASSLFGFGKKLFF. The V and J genes are TRBV5-6 and TRBJ1-4; D uncertain. Deletions cut 1 base from V and 9 bases from J, with 13 bases between. CDR3 size: 14 residues. The germline gives CDR1 SGHDT, CDR2 YYEEEE.

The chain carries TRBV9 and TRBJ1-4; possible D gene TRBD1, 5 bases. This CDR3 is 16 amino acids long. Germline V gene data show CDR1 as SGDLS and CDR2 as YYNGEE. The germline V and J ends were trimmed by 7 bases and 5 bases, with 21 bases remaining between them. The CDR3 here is CASSPAGQLPNEKLFF. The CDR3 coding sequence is TGTGCCAGCTCCCCTGCGGGGCAGCTCCCGAATGAAAAACTGTTTTTT.

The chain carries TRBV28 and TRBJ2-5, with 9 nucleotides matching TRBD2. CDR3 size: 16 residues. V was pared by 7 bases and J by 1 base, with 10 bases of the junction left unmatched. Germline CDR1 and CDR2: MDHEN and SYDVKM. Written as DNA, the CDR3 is TGTGCCAGCAATATTAAAGCGGGGGGCCTCCAAGAGACCCAGTACTTC. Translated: CASNIKAGGLQETQYF.

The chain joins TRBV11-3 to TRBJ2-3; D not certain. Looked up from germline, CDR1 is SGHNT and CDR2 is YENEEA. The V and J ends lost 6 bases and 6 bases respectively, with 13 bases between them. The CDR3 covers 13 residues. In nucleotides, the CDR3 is TGTGCCAGCAGTCCCTCAAGTGAGGATACGCAGTATTTT. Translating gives CASSPSSEDTQYF. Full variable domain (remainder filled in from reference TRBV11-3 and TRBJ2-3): EAGVVQSPRYKIIEKKQPVAFWCNPISGHNTLYWYLQNLGQGPELLIRYENEEAVDDSQLPKDRFSAERLKGVDSTLKIQPAELGDSAVYLCASSPSSEDTQYFGPGTRLTVL.

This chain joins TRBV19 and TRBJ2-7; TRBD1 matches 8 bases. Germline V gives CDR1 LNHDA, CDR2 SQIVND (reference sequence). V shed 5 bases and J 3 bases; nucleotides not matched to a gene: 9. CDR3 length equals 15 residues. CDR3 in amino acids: CASSGQGSWGYEQYF. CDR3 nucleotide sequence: TGTGCCAGTAGTGGACAGGGTTCCTGGGGCTACGAGCAGTACTTC. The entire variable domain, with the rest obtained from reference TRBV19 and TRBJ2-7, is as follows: DGGITQSPKYLFRKEGQNVTLSCEQNLNHDAMYWYRQDPGQGLRLIYYSQIVNDFQKGDIAEGYSVSREKKESFPLTVTSAQKNPTAFYLCASSGQGSWGYEQYFGPGTRLTVT.

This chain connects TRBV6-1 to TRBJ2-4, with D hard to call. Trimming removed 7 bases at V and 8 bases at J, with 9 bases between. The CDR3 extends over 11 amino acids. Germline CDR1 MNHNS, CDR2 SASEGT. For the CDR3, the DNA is TGTGCCAGCAAGCGTCAGGACATTCAGTACTTC. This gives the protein CASKRQDIQYF.

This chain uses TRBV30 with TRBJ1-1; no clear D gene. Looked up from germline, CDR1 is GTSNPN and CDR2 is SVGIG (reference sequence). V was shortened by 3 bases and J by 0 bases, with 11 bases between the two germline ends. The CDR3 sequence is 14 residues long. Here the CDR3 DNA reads TGTGCCTGGAGCCTGGGGTTGGTGAACACTGAAGCTTTCTTT. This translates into CAWSLGLVNTEAFF.